What follows describes a single TCR beta chain. What it binds is not known. Treatment of patients with chemo-refractory metastatic non-small-cell lung cancer consisted of focal radiation plus CTLA-4 blockade with ipilimumab. The sample originates from a study of radiotherapy plus CTLA-4 blockade in lung cancer. As for the study in general: Across the patients, objective responses occurred in approximately 20%, and disease control in under 35%.

Points from the study as a whole: With interferon-beta, early dynamics of blood T cell clones were reported to best predict response. Tumor-origin TCR clones grew in blood after radiotherapy plus ipilimumab.

This CDR3 has 16 residues. Looked up from germline, CDR1 is GTSNPN and CDR2 is SVGIG (reference sequence). V was cut by 3 bases and J by 2 bases, with 20 bases left in between. Here immunoSEQ multiplex PCR was the method, and the copy in TCRdb shows in-frame clones only, minus some. The sample contains 90,000 or so clones, 75% to 90% of which appear only once. The chain recombines TRBV30 with TRBJ2-7; D not resolved. This TCR was sampled from a human donor with non-small cell lung cancer who had stable disease on radiotherapy plus ipilimumab. The sequenced sample was peripheral blood, obtained from a patient treated with radiotherapy plus ipilimumab. The CDR3 nucleotides read TGTGCCTGGAGGGGAAGGAGAAAAGGGTACCCCTACGAGCAGTACTTC. Encoded protein: CAWRGRRKGYPYEQYF.